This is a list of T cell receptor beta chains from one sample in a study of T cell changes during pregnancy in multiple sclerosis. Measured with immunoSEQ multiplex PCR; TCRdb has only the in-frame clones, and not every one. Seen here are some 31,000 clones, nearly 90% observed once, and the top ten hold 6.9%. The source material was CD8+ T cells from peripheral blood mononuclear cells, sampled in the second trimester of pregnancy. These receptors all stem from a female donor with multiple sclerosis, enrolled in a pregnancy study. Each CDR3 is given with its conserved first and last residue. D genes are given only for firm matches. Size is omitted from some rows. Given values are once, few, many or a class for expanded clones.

CDR3nt: TGTGCCAGCAGCTTAGCAGGGAACACTGAAGCTTTCTTT; CDR3aa: CASSLAGNTEAFF; j_gene: TRBJ1-1; abundance: NA; v_gene: TRBV13; d_gene: NA
CDR3nt: TGTGCCAGCAGTGAAATGGGCAGCTCCTACGAGCAGTACTTC; CDR3aa: CASSEMGSSYEQYF; j_gene: TRBJ2-7; abundance: NA; v_gene: TRBV6-1; d_gene: NA
CDR3nt: TGTGCCAGCAGTGACAGGAGCGCAGGGCCCAATGAGCAGTTCTTC; CDR3aa: CASSDRSAGPNEQFF; j_gene: TRBJ2-1; abundance: NA; v_gene: TRBV27; d_gene: NA
CDR3nt: TGCGCCAGCAGTGAGTCCGCAATTACAGGGATCAGGTCACCCCTCCACTTT; CDR3aa: CASSESAITGIRSPLHF; j_gene: TRBJ1-6; abundance: few; v_gene: TRBV10-2; d_gene: NA
CDR3nt: TGTGCCAGCAGTGAAACGGGGAACTATGGCTACACCTTC; CDR3aa: CASSETGNYGYTF; j_gene: TRBJ1-2; abundance: NA; v_gene: TRBV2; d_gene: NA
CDR3nt: TGTGCCAGCAGTTTATCCGGGGGAAACCCCTACGAGCAGTACTTC; CDR3aa: CASSLSGGNPYEQYF; j_gene: TRBJ2-7; abundance: NA; v_gene: TRBV27; d_gene: NA
CDR3nt: TGTGCCAGCTTTAATTTAGGACAGGGTAATCAGCCCCAGCATTTT; CDR3aa: CASFNLGQGNQPQHF; j_gene: TRBJ1-5; abundance: NA; v_gene: TRBV6-1; d_gene: TRBD1
CDR3nt: TGTGCCAGCAGTTTAGCGGCTACCGGGGAGCTGTTTTTT; CDR3aa: CASSLAATGELFF; j_gene: TRBJ2-2; abundance: NA; v_gene: TRBV28; d_gene: NA
CDR3nt: TGTGCCTGCCTGACAGGGAACACTGAAGCTTTCTTT; CDR3aa: CACLTGNTEAFF; j_gene: TRBJ1-1; abundance: NA; v_gene: TRBV30; d_gene: NA
CDR3nt: TGTGCCAGCAGCCCGCGGGGACTAGATTACAATGAGCAGTTCTTC; CDR3aa: CASSPRGLDYNEQFF; j_gene: TRBJ2-1; abundance: NA; v_gene: TRBV11-2; d_gene: TRBD2
CDR3nt: TGTGCCAGCAGTGACCCTGACAGGAAAGGAAACACCATATATTTT; CDR3aa: CASSDPDRKGNTIYF; j_gene: TRBJ1-3; abundance: NA; v_gene: TRBV2; d_gene: NA
CDR3nt: TGTGCCAGCAGCTTACCTAGACTAGCGGAAGACACAGATACGCAGTATTTT; CDR3aa: CASSLPRLAEDTDTQYF; j_gene: TRBJ2-3; abundance: NA; v_gene: TRBV7-9; d_gene: TRBD2
CDR3nt: TGTGCCAGCAGTGACGCGGCAGGGGGCCCGACAGATACGCAGTATTTT; CDR3aa: CASSDAAGGPTDTQYF; j_gene: TRBJ2-3; abundance: few; v_gene: TRBV6-4; d_gene: TRBD1
CDR3nt: TGTGCCAGCAGTCGACAGGCAAACCTCTATAATTCACCCCTCCACTTT; CDR3aa: CASSRQANLYNSPLHF; j_gene: TRBJ1-6; abundance: NA; v_gene: TRBV28; d_gene: NA
CDR3nt: TGTGCCAGCAGCTTGGTCGACAGGGGGCTCTACGAGCAGTACTTC; CDR3aa: CASSLVDRGLYEQYF; j_gene: TRBJ2-7; abundance: NA; v_gene: TRBV5-4; d_gene: TRBD1
CDR3nt: TGTGCCAGCACCTCACTCGACAGGGGTTCTTACGAGCAGTACTTC; CDR3aa: CASTSLDRGSYEQYF; j_gene: TRBJ2-7; abundance: few; v_gene: TRBV27; d_gene: TRBD1
CDR3nt: TGCAGCGTGGGGACAGGGACTCTCGAGCAGTACTTC; CDR3aa: CSVGTGTLEQYF; j_gene: TRBJ2-7; abundance: few; v_gene: TRBV29-1; d_gene: TRBD1
CDR3nt: TGTGCCAGCAGTGTAAGGGACAGGGAGTCGGAGACCCAGTACTTC; CDR3aa: CASSVRDRESETQYF; j_gene: TRBJ2-5; abundance: NA; v_gene: TRBV6-1; d_gene: TRBD1
CDR3nt: TGTGCCAGCAGTTTCCTCGGTTCCGGGACTAGCTCTGAGGAGACCCAGTACTTC; CDR3aa: CASSFLGSGTSSEETQYF; j_gene: TRBJ2-5; abundance: NA; v_gene: TRBV28; d_gene: TRBD2
CDR3nt: TGTGCCAGCAGTCTACAACCCGGGACAGGGGGCTCCTACGAGCAGTACTTC; CDR3aa: CASSLQPGTGGSYEQYF; j_gene: TRBJ2-7; abundance: NA; v_gene: TRBV27; d_gene: TRBD1
CDR3nt: TGTGCCAGCAGCGGAACCCGACAGGGCTACGAGCAGTACTTC; CDR3aa: CASSGTRQGYEQYF; j_gene: TRBJ2-7; abundance: NA; v_gene: TRBV7-9; d_gene: TRBD1
CDR3nt: TGTGCCAGCAGTATCCGGGACAGGGGAAACACCATATATTTT; CDR3aa: CASSIRDRGNTIYF; j_gene: TRBJ1-3; abundance: NA; v_gene: TRBV28; d_gene: TRBD1
CDR3nt: TGTGCCAGCAGTTGGCGGACAGGGGGGGATACGCAGTATTTT; CDR3aa: CASSWRTGGDTQYF; j_gene: TRBJ2-3; abundance: NA; v_gene: TRBV27; d_gene: TRBD1
CDR3nt: TGTGCCAGTAGTATAGATCGGGACAGCCTCAATTCACCCCTCCACTTT; CDR3aa: CASSIDRDSLNSPLHF; j_gene: TRBJ1-6; abundance: NA; v_gene: TRBV19; d_gene: TRBD1
CDR3nt: TGTGCCAGCAGTTACTCACAGGGGGCTGGAGAGACCCAGTACTTC; CDR3aa: CASSYSQGAGETQYF; j_gene: TRBJ2-5; abundance: NA; v_gene: TRBV6-5; d_gene: TRBD1
CDR3nt: TGTGCCAGCAGCGGTCAGAACACCGGGGAGCTGTTTTTT; CDR3aa: CASSGQNTGELFF; j_gene: TRBJ2-2; abundance: NA; v_gene: TRBV9; d_gene: NA